What follows is one T cell receptor beta chain and its context. Antigen specificity is unknown. This sample was taken from a study of blood T cells in healthy people across ages. Study outcomes and limitations: Diversity was higher, and naive CD4+ cells more numerous, in long-lived donors than in aged donors.

The use of a sample-barcoded 5' primer and a J-beta primer mix characterized a second PCR of about 7 to 12 cycles. Each CDR3 protein gets one entry after TCRdb re-called the 5' RACE reads with MiXCR. This table holds a few hundred thousand distinct CDR3 sequences, roughly half found once. The CDR3 is 15 amino acids. V lost 5 bases and J lost 2, with 14 bases in between. CDR1 SEHNR and CDR2 FQNEAQ come from the germline V gene (reference sequence). This clonotype was sampled from a man in his 60s in good health. The source material was blood. J is TRBJ2-3 and V is TRBV7-9, with a weak D call TRBD1 (5 bases). The CDR3 is CASSPRQTNTDTQYF. CDR3 coding DNA: TGTGCCAGCAGCCCCCGACAGACCAACACAGATACGCAGTATTTT.